What follows describes a single TCR beta chain. Its antigen is not identified. These data are taken from a study of identical twins. Study outcomes and limitations: Out-of-frame beta sequences exhibited a weaker degree of excess twin sharing.

A single record per CDR3 protein comes from TCRdb applying MiXCR to the 5' RACE reads. The sample lists 1.5 million to 2 million distinct CDR3 sequences; about 31% were seen once. V lost 2 bases, J lost 0 bases, and 17 bases lay in between. Germline loops: CDR1 MNHEY, CDR2 SVGAGI. CDR3 length equals 18 residues. This clonotype was obtained from a newborn girl in good health. The genes are TRBV6-5 and TRBJ2-4; possibly TRBD2 for D (6 bases). Source material: cord blood. The CDR3 coding sequence is TGTGCCAGCAGTTACGGCTTCGGCGGGACCCCAGCCAAAAACATTCAGTACTTC. Translated: CASSYGFGGTPAKNIQYF.